Sequencing of this T cell receptor beta chain was carried out in a study of radiotherapy plus CTLA-4 blockade in lung cancer. Background on the study: Disease control was achieved by about 29% of patients, and objective responses by about 19%. Study-wide results and caveats: In blood, tumor-derived TCR clones expanded after radiotherapy plus ipilimumab.

Points on this clone: Antigen specificity is unknown.

Ipilimumab-mediated CTLA-4 blockade plus focal radiation was given to patients having chemo-refractory metastatic non-small-cell lung cancer. The data were produced by immunoSEQ multiplex PCR, yet TCRdb's version contains in-frame clones alone and is incomplete. There are 15,000 to 20,000 clones in the sample; 86% occur only once, and about a quarter lies in the top ten. The CDR3 runs to 18 residues. In germline, CDR1 is SGHRS, CDR2 YFSETQ. V trimming: 2 bases; J trimming: 2 bases; junction bases outside the gene matches: 16. The sample consisted of peripheral blood, taken from a patient treated with radiotherapy plus ipilimumab. The V call is TRBV5-1, the J call TRBJ2-7, with 7 bases identical to TRBD1. The TCR comes from a human donor with non-small cell lung cancer whose response to radiotherapy plus ipilimumab could not be evaluated. CDR3 DNA sequence: TGCGCCAGCAGCTTTCGATCCCCAGCAGGGGGACCCACCTACGAGCAGTACTTC. Amino acids: CASSFRSPAGGPTYEQYF.